The sample holds a few counts of the clone carrying this TCR beta chain. Seattle enrolled patients during active infection and tracked them longitudinally. The CDR3 consists of 14 residues. Germline V CDR1 and CDR2: MNHEY, SMNVEV (reference sequence). V gave up 4 bases and J gave up 4 bases, with 14 bases separating them. In the authors' methods: For nucleated cells, counts were estimated from reference gene primer amplification. Produced via immunoSEQ multiplex PCR; TCRdb's table is partial and in-frame only. For V, J and clone size, that table is used; D and trimming come from the DNA. The sample consists of roughly 68,000 clones, approximately 90% of them appearing once. The data stem from a study of blood T cell repertoires in COVID-19. About the research overall: From the United States, Italy and Spain came samples of acute and convalescent COVID-19. Sample material is recorded as cDNA or gDNA derived from T cells, B-cell-depleted T cells, or PBMCs.

This clonotype was sampled from a woman in her fifties or sixties with COVID-19, enrolled during active disease. The sample was peripheral blood. The chain combines TRBV27 with TRBJ2-7, with D possibly TRBD2 on 5 matching bases. The CDR3 nucleotides read TGTGCCAGCAGTTCCCAGACTAATAGTTACGAGCAGTACTTC. Translating it yields CASSSQTNSYEQYF.